The 4 T cell receptor beta chains listed next were all sequenced from one sample in a study of T cell responses to AZD1222 COVID-19 vaccine (dated by TCRdb to the early 2020s). Library prep was done by the immunoSEQ multiplex PCR assay. TCRdb obtained this table from immuneACCESS and retained in-frame rearrangements with V and J assigned. These tables miss some clones; where compared with another copy, unresolved V genes account for less than half of the shortfall, and the remainder is unexplained. The sample table lists tens of thousands of clones, 92% of them with a count of one. The top ten constitute about 3% of the sample. The time point label corresponds to: about 28 days (+/-7) after the second vaccine dose. This specimen consisted of peripheral blood, obtained 28 days after the second AZD1222 dose. These receptors were taken from an adult who received the AZD1222 COVID-19 vaccine.

The rearrangement uses TRBV28 and TRBJ2-7; 9 positions match TRBD1. Germline CDR1 MDHEN, CDR2 SYDVKM. The CDR3 spans 16 residues. The V and J ends lost 6 bases and 5 bases, in that order; junction bases with no gene match: 14. The CDR3 here is CASSPILGTGSHEQYF. The CDR3 coding sequence is TGTGCCAGCAGCCCGATCCTCGGGACAGGGTCCCACGAGCAGTACTTC.

CDR3 nucleotide sequence: TGTGCCAGCAGCCTTGGACAGCTAGATGGCTACACCTTC. As protein: CASSLGQLDGYTF. The gene calls are TRBV11-2 and TRBJ1-2, with a possible D match to TRBD1 (6 bases). The V gene lost 5 bases and the J gene lost 6 bases, with 13 bases spanning the gap. CDR3 length: 13 amino acids. The germline V gene encodes CDR1 SGHAT and CDR2 FQNNGV.

This chain links TRBV6-5 with TRBJ2-5; D possibly corresponds to TRBD2 (6 bases). Germline loops: CDR1 MNHEY, CDR2 SVGAGI. Between the trimmed V and J ends, which lost 7 bases and 5 bases, there was a span of 14 bases. This CDR3 is built from 13 residues. The CDR3 DNA sequence: TGTGCCAGCACCCGGGACTGGCGGGAGACCCAGTACTTC. It yields the protein CASTRDWRETQYF.

V usage is TRBV12-3 or TRBV12-4 and J usage is TRBJ2-3; D remains ambiguous. The V end lost 5 bases, the J end lost 2 bases, and 5 bases lay between the germline ends. The CDR3 sequence is 12 residues long. CDR3 loop: CASSRDTDTQYF. DNA for the CDR3: TGTGCCAGCAGTCGCGACACAGATACGCAGTATTTT.